This T cell receptor beta chain was identified in a study of blood T cell repertoires in COVID-19. Study details: In each case, the material was cDNA or gDNA derived from T cells, B-cell-depleted T cells, or PBMCs.

In the study's own analysis: Estimation of nucleated cell counts relied on the amplification of reference gene primers. Sequenced by immunoSEQ multiplex PCR; TCRdb stores in-frame clones only, minus some. V and J calls and clone size are as listed in that table; D and trimming were resolved from the DNA. The data hold just over 90,000 clones, with 90% observed a single time. Losses at the gene ends were 6 bases for V and 1 base for J; bases not matched to a gene: 5. Per the germline V gene, CDR1 is LGHNA and CDR2 is YSLEER. This CDR3 region has 14 residues. The V and J genes are TRBV4-3 and TRBJ1-1; 7 nucleotides align to TRBD1. The sample consisted of peripheral blood. The sequence was obtained from a human donor with active COVID-19. The donor label of this sample is uncertain. CDR3 sequence: CASRRQGQNTEAFF. Written as DNA, the CDR3 is TGCGCCAGCAGGCGACAGGGCCAGAACACTGAAGCTTTCTTT.